This TCR beta chain was sequenced for a study of blood T cell repertoires in COVID-19 (dated by TCRdb to the early 2020s). For the wider study: ImmuneRACE Cohort 3 recovered participants were defined by two consecutive negative NP/OP PCR tests, healthcare professional clearance, or symptom resolution. Collaborator samples came from the United States, Italy and Spain and covered acute and convalescent phases of COVID-19. The prospective study material was composed of cDNA or gDNA derived from T cells, B-cell-depleted T cells, or PBMCs. Subjects who had been exposed to COVID-19, were actively infected with it, or had recovered from it provided the deeply sampled blood TCRbeta repertoires that made up the dataset. The repertoires were released in a freely available public database meant as a resource for research on the immune response to SARS-CoV-2. Samples came from the ongoing ImmuneRACE study (first 160 participants) plus 1,254 subjects from 6 global collaborators. Nearly every sample came with metadata listing a de-identified subject ID, COVID-19 status, age in years and sex. Where HLA class I and class II types were available, the types were taken from metadata supplied by the sample provider, not from assay-based typing. General conclusions and limits of the study: How much clinical and demographic metadata was included differed by source and by participant, and the metadata was provided uncurated.

There are 14 amino acids in the CDR3, from cysteine to phenylalanine inclusive. Solely the CDR3 DNA is kept, with 42 bases framed from the first base. V sheds 0 bases and J sheds 0 bases, leaving 3 bases between their ends. CDR1 SGHNT and CDR2 YENEEA are derived from the germline V gene. TCRbeta CDR3 regions were amplified from genomic DNA by means of the immunoSEQ Assay, a bias-controlled multiplex PCR. The source study handled its data this way. The number of nucleated cells in each sample was estimated by amplification of reference gene primers within the assay. Sequence reads were collapsed and filtered to measure the absolute abundance of every unique TCRbeta CDR3 rearrangement. Productive Simpson clonality was computed per sample as the square root of Simpson's diversity index over productive rearrangements. Held by TCRdb, this immuneACCESS table contains in-frame sequences only and omits some clones. Under half of the omission traces to an unresolved V gene where checked; the cause of the rest is unknown. V, J and clone size were drawn from that table, and D and trimming were deduced from the DNA. For this sample there are about 190,000 clones; approximately 90% appear just once. Jointly, the top ten make up approximately 25% of the sample.

Participants in the prospective study were enrolled through a virtual design, were aged about 18 to 100 years, and lived in 20 to 30 United States geographic areas. In the prospective study, participants were assigned to cohorts based on the clinical history participants reported in a screening survey and a study questionnaire. Each participant in the prospective study had whole blood, serum and a nasopharyngeal or oropharyngeal swab collected by mobile phlebotomists. Participants in the prospective study had the option to provide additional blood draws and questionnaires over an approximately 2-month period. Before DNA extraction, blood samples from the prospective study were shipped at room temperature or frozen. On this clone itself: Its antigen is still unknown. Base qualities were left out, and no much larger clone turns up one base away.

Specimen: PBMCs or T cells enriched from blood (not recorded which). Rearrangement joined TRBV11-3 to TRBJ1-3, with the identity of the D gene unclear. The source of this sequence is a woman aged 40 to 50 in a cohort exposed to, infected with or recovered from COVID-19 (not recorded which). The CDR3 reads as follows: CASSLDSSGNTIYF. In nucleotides, the sequence is TGTGCCAGCAGCTTAGACTCCTCTGGAAACACCATATATTTT.